The T cell receptor beta chain under discussion was sequenced for a study of blood T cells in healthy people across ages. Each individual donor underwent a draw of ten milliliters of peripheral blood. This CDR3 spans 13 amino acids. Between the trimmed V and J ends, which lost 3 bases and 1 base, there was a span of 5 bases. Germline values: CDR1 PRHDT, CDR2 FYEKMQ (reference sequence). Sample-barcoded 5' priming and a J-beta primer mix drove a second PCR of about 6 to 12 cycles. From the 5' RACE reads, TCRdb called clonotypes with MiXCR, one entry per CDR3 protein. The table lists about 1.6 million distinct CDR3 sequences, about 35% of them singletons. In its sample, this clonotype was seen a few times.

The clonotype was recovered from a woman in her 30s in good health. What was sequenced was blood. The chain joins TRBV13 to TRBJ2-3; no definite D call. CDR3 DNA: TGTGCCAGCAGCTTGCACCGCACAGATACGCAGTATTTT. Residues: CASSLHRTDTQYF.